These 21 T cell receptor beta chains originate from one sample sequenced in a study of memory CD4+ T cells and cytomegalovirus serostatus. Generated by immunoSEQ multiplex PCR, the TCRdb table keeps only in-frame clones and is missing some. The sample shows around 33,000 clones, around four fifths of them seen only once. The sort gate was single viable CD3+CD4+CD8-CD45RO+ cells for memory CD4+ T cells. Material: memory CD4+ T cells from blood. These receptors were collected from an adult in good health and CMV-seronegative. Some clones in this sample may be carry-over from other donors' samples.

The chain couples TRBV19 to TRBJ2-3; D is unresolved. V dropped 7 bases and J dropped 0 bases, with 11 bases sitting between them. Per the germline V gene, CDR1 is LNHDA and CDR2 is SQIVND (reference sequence). CDR3 length equals 14 residues. The CDR3 bases are TGTGCCAGTAAAAAGCTAACTAGCACAGATACGCAGTATTTT. This encodes CASKKLTSTDTQYF.

This chain connects TRBV29-1 to TRBJ2-7; D is perhaps TRBD1 (6 bases). V was pared by 6 bases and J by 5 bases, with 14 bases between. This CDR3 has 12 residues. In germline, CDR1 is SQVTM, CDR2 ANQGSEA. CDR3 region: CSVNTGTDEQYF. CDR3 DNA sequence: TGCAGCGTAAATACAGGGACGGACGAGCAGTACTTC.

This chain links TRBV30 with TRBJ2-1, with D uncertain. Trimming shortened V by 0 bases and J by 6 bases, and 9 bases separated the two germline ends. The CDR3 totals 13 residues. Germline values: CDR1 GTSNPN, CDR2 SVGIG (reference sequence). The CDR3 is CAWSVEVGNEQFF. In DNA form, the CDR3 reads TGTGCCTGGAGTGTAGAGGTAGGCAATGAGCAGTTCTTC.

The V and J genes are TRBV28 and TRBJ2-7; D tentatively fits TRBD1 or TRBD2 (5 bases each). The germline V gene encodes CDR1 MDHEN and CDR2 SYDVKM. This CDR3 comprises 15 residues. The V end lost 6 bases, the J end lost 1 base, and 16 bases lay between the germline ends. The CDR3 sequence is CASRELGVESYEQYF. The CDR3 nucleotides are TGTGCCAGCAGGGAGTTGGGGGTTGAATCCTACGAGCAGTACTTC.

The table lists this clone with a few counts. The J gene is TRBJ2-1, the V gene TRBV5-4; D is possibly TRBD1 (5 bases). The ends were cut back, 5 bases at V and 5 bases at J, with 20 bases in the middle. The germline CDR1 and CDR2 sequences are SGHNT and YYREEE (reference sequence). This CDR3 has 16 residues. In DNA form, the CDR3 reads TGTGCCAGCAGTCTTAGGGATTTCGGACAACACAATGAGCAGTTCTTC. It codes for CASSLRDFGQHNEQFF.

V and J are TRBV10-3 and TRBJ2-7; 10 bases are a match to TRBD1. CDR1 ENHRY and CDR2 SYGVKD come from the germline V gene. V shed 5 bases and J 4 bases; nucleotides not matched to a gene: 5. The CDR3 totals 14 residues. The CDR3 DNA follows: TGTGCCATCAGTACGGGACAGGGGTTTTACGAGCAGTACTTC. It encodes CAISTGQGFYEQYF.

The chain joins TRBV7-2 to TRBJ1-2, with 8 bases lining up with TRBD1. In germline, CDR1 is SGHTA, CDR2 FQGNSA. The CDR3 is 15 residues long. J gave up 5 bases and V 5 bases, and 10 bases lay outside the gene matches. CDR3 sequence (DNA): TGTGCCAGCAGCCCTGGGACAGGAGGGATTTATGGCTACACCTTC. Residues: CASSPGTGGIYGYTF.

This clone appeared a few times. V usage is TRBV7-9 and J usage is TRBJ1-1; D ambiguous. Trimming removed 5 bases from V and 2 bases from J, with 6 bases in between. CDR1 is SEHNR and CDR2 is FQNEAQ in the germline V gene (reference sequence). The CDR3 runs to 12 residues. The CDR3 DNA is TGTGCCAGCAGCCGATACAACACTGAAGCTTTCTTT. It encodes CASSRYNTEAFF.

The chain carries TRBV27 and TRBJ2-1; perhaps TRBD2 as D (6 bases). Germline CDR1 is MNHEY and CDR2 is SMNVEV (reference sequence). This CDR3 is built from 17 residues. V dropped 1 base and J dropped 9 bases, with 22 bases sitting between them. The CDR3: CASSLYSPIRLGTEQFF. The CDR3 region has the DNA TGTGCCAGCAGTTTATATTCCCCGATCCGACTAGGGACTGAGCAGTTCTTC.

The chain uses TRBV7-2 and TRBJ2-3, with D possibly matching TRBD2 (6 bases). The CDR3 covers 15 residues. Trimming stripped 5 bases from V and 0 bases from J, with 12 bases between. From germline, CDR1 is SGHTA and CDR2 FQGNSA. CDR3 coding DNA: TGTGCCAGCAGCCCCGGGACTCCTAGCACAGATACGCAGTATTTT. The encoded protein is CASSPGTPSTDTQYF.

V is TRBV4-3 and J is TRBJ2-3; no clear D gene. CDR1 and CDR2 from the germline V gene are LGHNA and YSLEER. CDR3 length equals 15 residues. V was pared by 6 bases and J by 0 bases, with 13 bases between. The CDR3 bases are TGCGCCAGCAGAATAAGCTGGTCTAGCACAGATACGCAGTATTTT. Translation: CASRISWSSTDTQYF.

The chain combines TRBV12-5 with TRBJ1-6; D call uncertain. The germline V gene has CDR1 LGHNT and CDR2 FRNRAP. This CDR3 has 13 amino acids. With 7 bases removed from V and 11 bases from J, the gap between germline ends came to 15 bases. The CDR3 is CASATTEAAPLHF. CDR3 bases: TGTGCTAGTGCCACGACGGAAGCTGCACCCCTCCACTTT.

This sequence joins TRBV7-2 and TRBJ1-5, with 8 bases fitting TRBD1. With 1 base clipped from V and 7 bases from J, the junction kept 6 bases outside the gene matches. Per germline, CDR1 SGHTA and CDR2 FQGNSA. The CDR3 contains 15 residues. The CDR3: CASSLVAQGGQPQHF. The CDR3 DNA is TGTGCCAGCAGCTTAGTGGCACAGGGGGGACAGCCCCAGCATTTT.

V is TRBV7-9 and J is TRBJ1-2; 9 bases match TRBD1. The length of the CDR3 is 15 residues. V lost 5 bases, J lost 6 bases, and 10 bases stayed unmatched. Germline V CDR1 and CDR2: SEHNR, FQNEAQ (reference sequence). In nucleotides, the CDR3 is TGTGCCAGCAGCGGGACAAGACAGGGGGTAGATGGCTACACCTTC. This encodes CASSGTRQGVDGYTF.

The gene calls are TRBV5-1 and TRBJ2-3; D is unresolved. V was trimmed by 4 bases and J by 4 bases, leaving 7 bases between them. This CDR3 has 12 residues. Germline CDR1 SGHRS, CDR2 YFSETQ. The CDR3 protein is CASSRSSDTQYF. The CDR3 DNA follows: TGCGCCAGCAGCCGGAGTTCAGATACGCAGTATTTT.

V gene TRBV10-3 combines with J gene TRBJ2-2, with 7 positions matching TRBD1. Trimming took 4 bases from V and 4 from J; bases not matched to a gene: 9. This CDR3 spans 16 amino acids. CDR1 is ENHRY, CDR2 SYGVKD, per germline. The CDR3 DNA follows: TGTGCCATCAGTGGGTCGACAGGGTACCGCACCGGGGAGCTGTTTTTT. Its protein is CAISGSTGYRTGELFF.

The chain recombines TRBV21-1 with TRBJ1-1. TRBV21-1 is deemed a pseudogene. CDR3 length: 16 residues. As DNA, the CDR3 is TGTGCCAGCAGCAAATTAGGTCAGGGACGGAGCACTGAAGCTTTCTTT. Its translation: CASSKLGQGRSTEAFF.

The chain recombines TRBV7-9 with TRBJ2-4; the D gene is possibly TRBD2 (5 bases). Trimming left V 2 bases short and J 1 base short, with 12 bases between. Germline loops: CDR1 SEHNR, CDR2 FQNEAQ (reference sequence). CDR3 length: 16 amino acids. The chain's CDR3 is CASSLHARAAKNIQYF. In DNA, the CDR3 is TGTGCCAGCAGCTTACATGCGAGGGCGGCCAAAAACATTCAGTACTTC.

This clone turned up a few times. The chain is built from TRBV7-2 and TRBJ1-6; D is possibly TRBD1 (5 bases). CDR1 SGHTA and CDR2 FQGNSA come from the germline V gene. V was trimmed by 6 bases and J by 8 bases, leaving 17 bases between them. This CDR3 contains 15 residues. DNA of the CDR3: TGTGCCAGCAGTCTAGATACAGGATTGTATTCACCCCTCCACTTT. It translates to CASSLDTGLYSPLHF.

The CDR3, as DNA: TGTGCCAGCAGCTTAACGAAGGATCAGCCCCAGCATTTT. Protein: CASSLTKDQPQHF. The rearrangement links TRBV11-1 to TRBJ1-5; D not resolved. Trimming cost V 2 bases and J 5 bases, with 7 bases left between them. Germline values: CDR1 SGHAT, CDR2 FQDESV (reference sequence). The CDR3 consists of 13 residues.

V usage is TRBV13 and J usage is TRBJ1-2; D is ambiguous. CDR1 is PRHDT, CDR2 FYEKMQ, per germline (reference sequence). The CDR3 contains 12 residues. V was shortened by 4 bases and J by 5 bases, with 8 bases between the two germline ends. This chain's CDR3 is CASSSGAYGYTF. The CDR3 DNA sequence: TGTGCCAGCAGCTCAGGAGCATATGGCTACACCTTC.